The rows below give T cell receptor beta chains drawn from one sample of a study of cytomegalovirus exposure and HLA in healthy donors. Sequenced by immunoSEQ multiplex PCR; TCRdb stores in-frame clones only, minus some. The table lists about 150,000 clones, less than 80% of them singletons. Sequenced sample: PBMCs. These receptors came from a man in his thirties or forties in good health and CMV-seronegative. Each CDR3 is given with its conserved first and last residue. A D gene is named only where the DNA matches it firmly. Some rows mark clone size as missing; the rest say once, few, many or name a class of expanded clone.

V	J	size	length	D	CDR3	DNA
TRBV2	TRBJ2-7	few	15	-	CARRGGDGKAYEQYF	TGTGCCAGGAGGGGGGGGGATGGAAAGGCCTACGAGCAGTACTTC
TRBV7-9	TRBJ2-5	-	14	TRBD1	CASSWDRGWETQYF	TGTGCCAGCAGCTGGGACAGGGGGTGGGAGACCCAGTACTTC
TRBV19	TRBJ2-2	-	14	TRBD1	CASIGGQYTGELFF	TGTGCCAGTATTGGGGGACAGTACACCGGGGAGCTGTTTTTT
TRBV7-9	TRBJ1-2	-	13	-	CASSLGQTYGYTF	TGTGCCAGCAGCTTAGGACAAACCTATGGCTACACCTTC
TRBV19	TRBJ2-4	-	16	TRBD1	CASSRETGGAKNIQYF	TGTGCCAGTAGTAGAGAGACAGGGGGGGCCAAAAACATTCAGTACTTC
TRBV30	TRBJ1-3	-	12	-	CACAVSGNTIYF	TGTGCCTGTGCGGTCTCTGGAAACACCATATATTTT
TRBV19	TRBJ1-5	once	16	-	CASSIDPGIGNQPQHF	TGTGCCAGTAGTATAGATCCAGGGATTGGCAATCAGCCCCAGCATTTT
TRBV4-3	TRBJ2-3	once	16	TRBD1	CASSQTPGQGSDTQYF	TGCGCCAGCAGCCAAACCCCGGGACAGGGCTCAGATACGCAGTATTTT
TRBV28	TRBJ2-7	-	12	-	CASSLQGYEQYF	TGTGCCAGCAGTTTGCAGGGCTACGAGCAGTACTTC
TRBV5-3	TRBJ1-2	-	12	-	CARSLRVDGYTF	TGTGCCAGAAGCTTGCGGGTCGACGGCTACACCTTC
TRBV19	TRBJ1-5	-	13	TRBD1	CASSRGGTQPQHF	TGTGCCAGTAGTCGAGGGGGCACCCAGCCCCAGCATTTT
TRBV14	TRBJ1-4	few	13	-	CASSQLGGEKLFF	TGTGCCAGCAGCCAACTCGGAGGGGAAAAACTGTTTTTT
TRBV7-9	TRBJ2-7	-	15	TRBD1	CASSSTGTGAYEQYF	TGTGCCAGCAGCTCCACCGGGACAGGCGCCTACGAGCAGTACTTC
TRBV6-1	TRBJ2-5	once	15	-	CASSEARGVQETQYF	TGTGCCAGCAGTGAAGCCAGGGGAGTCCAAGAGACCCAGTACTTC
TRBV10-3	TRBJ2-3	-	15	TRBD2	CATGGGETNTDTQYF	TGTGCCACCGGTGGGGGGGAGACAAACACAGATACGCAGTATTTT
TRBV7-3	TRBJ2-1	-	15	TRBD2	CASSLGGVTYNEQFF	TGTGCCAGCAGCTTGGGGGGGGTCACCTACAATGAGCAGTTCTTC
TRBV10-3	TRBJ1-6	-	15	TRBD1	CAISGTGLSHSPLHF	TGTGCCATCAGCGGGACAGGGCTTTCTCATTCACCCCTCCACTTT
TRBV6-1	TRBJ1-1	-	15	-	CASSVAGAMNTEAFF	TGTGCCAGCAGTGTCGCAGGGGCCATGAACACTGAAGCTTTCTTT
TRBV5-4	TRBJ2-3	-	16	TRBD2	CASSLGLAGPLDTQYF	TGTGCCAGCAGCTTGGGACTAGCGGGGCCTTTGGATACGCAGTATTTT
TRBV15	TRBJ1-2	-	13	TRBD1	CATSGQGVGGYTF	TGTGCCACCAGCGGCCAGGGGGTTGGCGGCTACACCTTC
TRBV19	TRBJ2-2	once	13	-	CASSSSGSGELFF	TGTGCCAGTAGTTCCTCCGGGTCCGGGGAGCTGTTTTTT
TRBV6-6	TRBJ1-1	few	14	-	CASSGGQRNTEAFF	TGTGCCAGCAGTGGGGGCCAGAGGAACACTGAAGCTTTCTTT
TRBV10-3	TRBJ2-4	once	19	TRBD1	CAISERGVQGALAKNIQYF	TGTGCCATCAGTGAGAGAGGGGTCCAGGGGGCTTTAGCCAAAAACATTCAGTACTTC
TRBV28	TRBJ1-3	-	15	-	CASSTIQGIENTIYF	TGTGCCAGCAGTACCATACAGGGAATTGAAAACACCATATATTTT
TRBV7-9	TRBJ1-1	few	15	TRBD1	CASSHRTGRNTEAFF	TGTGCCAGCAGCCACCGGACAGGGCGAAACACTGAAGCTTTCTTT
TRBV7-3	TRBJ2-7	few	15	TRBD2	CASSPSGGPSAEQYF	TGTGCCAGCAGCCCGTCGGGGGGGCCATCAGCCGAGCAGTACTTC
TRBV5-4	TRBJ2-5	-	14	-	CASSPGTRTREQYF	TGTGCCAGCAGCCCCGGGACTCGAACGAGAGAGCAGTACTTC
TRBV30	TRBJ1-1	-	13	-	CAWSRGGDTEAFF	TGTGCCTGGAGTAGGGGGGGGGACACTGAAGCTTTCTTT
TRBV28	TRBJ2-2	-	14	-	CASSSDMGTGELFF	TGTGCCAGCAGTTCCGACATGGGCACCGGGGAGCTGTTTTTT
TRBV5-1	TRBJ2-1	-	13	TRBD2	CASRWTSRNEQFF	TGCGCCAGCAGATGGACTAGCCGGAATGAGCAGTTCTTC
TRBV6-1	TRBJ1-1	-	12	-	CASSYLNTEAFF	TGTGCCAGCAGCTACTTGAACACTGAAGCTTTCTTT
TRBV15	TRBJ1-2	-	16	-	CATSRDITGLNYGYTF	TGTGCCACCAGCAGAGATATAACAGGGTTGAACTATGGCTACACCTTC
TRBV5-1	TRBJ2-5	-	16	TRBD2	CASSLVGSGGQETQYF	TGCGCCAGCAGCTTGGTGGGTAGCGGGGGCCAAGAGACCCAGTACTTC
TRBV2	TRBJ1-6	-	16	-	CASRQDATSYNSPLHF	TGTGCCAGCAGACAGGACGCCACCTCCTATAATTCACCCCTCCACTTT
TRBV15	TRBJ2-1	once	14	-	CATSPPPDHNEQFF	TGTGCCACCAGCCCCCCCCCAGATCACAATGAGCAGTTCTTC
TRBV5-6	TRBJ1-2	few	14	TRBD1	CASSSGTGYAGYTF	TGTGCCAGCAGCTCCGGGACAGGGTACGCTGGCTACACCTTC
TRBV4-3	TRBJ1-1	-	16	-	CASSQRTQGMNTEAFF	TGCGCCAGCAGCCAAAGAACTCAGGGAATGAACACTGAAGCTTTCTTT
TRBV25-1	TRBJ1-1	-	15	-	CASSEYGGSHTEAFF	TGTGCCAGCAGTGAATATGGGGGGAGTCACACTGAAGCTTTCTTT
TRBV5-1	TRBJ2-5	-	14	TRBD1	CASSAGTGRETQYF	TGCGCCAGCAGCGCCGGGACAGGGAGAGAGACCCAGTACTTC
TRBV4-1	TRBJ2-1	-	14	-	CASSQDGGNSEQFF	TGCGCCAGCAGCCAAGATGGGGGGAATAGTGAGCAGTTCTTC
TRBV2	TRBJ2-5	-	13	TRBD1	CASSRDRFETQYF	TGTGCCAGCAGTCGGGACAGGTTTGAGACCCAGTACTTC